This TCR beta chain was captured by sequencing in a study of PD-1 and CTLA-4 blockade in melanoma. The table came from immunoSEQ multiplex PCR; TCRdb's copy has only in-frame clones and leaves some out. The sample yields 20,000 or so clones, more than 70% seen once. CDR3 size: 15 residues. CDR1 MNHNY and CDR2 SVGAGI come from the germline V gene (reference sequence). V gave up 2 bases and J gave up 10 bases, with 18 bases separating them. This chain links TRBV6-6 with TRBJ2-1; D unresolved. This sequence originates from a human donor with melanoma. Sequences were derived from CD8+ T cells from peripheral blood, sampled before anti-PD-1 treatment. DNA of the CDR3: TGTGCCAGCAGTTACCCCTCTGAGGAGAGGTGGGAGCAGTTCTTC. Translated: CASSYPSEERWEQFF.